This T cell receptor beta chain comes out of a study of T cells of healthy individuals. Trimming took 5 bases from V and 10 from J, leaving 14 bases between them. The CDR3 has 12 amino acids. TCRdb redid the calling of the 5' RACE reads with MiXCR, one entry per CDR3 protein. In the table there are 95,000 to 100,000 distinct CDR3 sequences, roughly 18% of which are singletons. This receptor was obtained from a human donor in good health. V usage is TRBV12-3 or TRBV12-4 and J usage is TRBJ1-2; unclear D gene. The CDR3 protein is CASSARLTAYTF. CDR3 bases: TGTGCCAGCAGTGCCCGACTAACGGCCTACACCTTC.